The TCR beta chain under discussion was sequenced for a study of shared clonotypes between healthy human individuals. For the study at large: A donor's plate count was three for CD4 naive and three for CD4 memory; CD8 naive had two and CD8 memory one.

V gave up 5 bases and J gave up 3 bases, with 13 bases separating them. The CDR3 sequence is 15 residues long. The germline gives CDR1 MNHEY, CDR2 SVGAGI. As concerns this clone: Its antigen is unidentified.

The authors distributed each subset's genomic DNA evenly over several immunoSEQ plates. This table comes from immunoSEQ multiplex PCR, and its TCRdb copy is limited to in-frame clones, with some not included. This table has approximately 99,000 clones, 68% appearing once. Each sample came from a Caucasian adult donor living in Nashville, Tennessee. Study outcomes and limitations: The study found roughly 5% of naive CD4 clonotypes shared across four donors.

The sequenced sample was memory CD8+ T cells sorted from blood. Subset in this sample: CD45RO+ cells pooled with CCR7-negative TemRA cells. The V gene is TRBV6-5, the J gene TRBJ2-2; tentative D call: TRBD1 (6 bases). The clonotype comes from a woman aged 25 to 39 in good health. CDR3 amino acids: CASSRLAGDTGELFF. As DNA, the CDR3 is TGTGCCAGCAGTCGCCTGGCAGGGGACACCGGGGAGCTGTTTTTT.